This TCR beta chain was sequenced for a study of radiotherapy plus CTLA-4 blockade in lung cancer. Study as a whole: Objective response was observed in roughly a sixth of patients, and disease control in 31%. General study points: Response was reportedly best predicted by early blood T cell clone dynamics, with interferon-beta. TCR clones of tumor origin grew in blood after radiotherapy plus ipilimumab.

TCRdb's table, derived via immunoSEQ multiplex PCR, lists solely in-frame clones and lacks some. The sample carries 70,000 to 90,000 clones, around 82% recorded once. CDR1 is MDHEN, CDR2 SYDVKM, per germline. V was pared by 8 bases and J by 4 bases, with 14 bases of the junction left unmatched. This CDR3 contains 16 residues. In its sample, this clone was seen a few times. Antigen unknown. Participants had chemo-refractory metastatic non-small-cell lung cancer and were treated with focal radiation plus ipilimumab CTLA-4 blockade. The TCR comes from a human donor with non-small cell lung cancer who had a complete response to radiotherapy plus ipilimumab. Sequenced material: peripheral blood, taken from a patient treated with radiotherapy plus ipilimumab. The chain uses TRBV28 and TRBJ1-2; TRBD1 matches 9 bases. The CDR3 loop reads CASYDRGDREGYGYTF. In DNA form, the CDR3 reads TGTGCCAGCTATGACCGAGGGGACAGGGAGGGCTATGGCTACACCTTC.